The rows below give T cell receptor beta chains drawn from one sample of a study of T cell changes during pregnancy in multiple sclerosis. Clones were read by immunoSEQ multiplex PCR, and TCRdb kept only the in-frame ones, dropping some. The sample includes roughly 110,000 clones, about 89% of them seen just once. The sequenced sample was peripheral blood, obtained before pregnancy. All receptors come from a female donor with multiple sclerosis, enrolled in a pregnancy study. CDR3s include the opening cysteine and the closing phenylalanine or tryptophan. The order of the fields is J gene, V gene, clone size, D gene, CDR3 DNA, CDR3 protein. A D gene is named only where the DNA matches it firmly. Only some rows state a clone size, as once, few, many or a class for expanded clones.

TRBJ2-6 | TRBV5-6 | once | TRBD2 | TGTGCCAGCATGGGGGGGTGGGGTTCTGGGGCCAACGTCCTGACTTTC | CASMGGWGSGANVLTF
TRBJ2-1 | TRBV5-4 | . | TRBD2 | TGTGCCAGCAGCTTTCTAGCGGGAGCCAACAATGAGCAGTTCTTC | CASSFLAGANNEQFF
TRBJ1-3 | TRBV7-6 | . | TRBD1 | TGTGCCAGCAGCCAGGGACAGGGGGCACATACTGGAAACACCATATATTTT | CASSQGQGAHTGNTIYF
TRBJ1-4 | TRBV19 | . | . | TGTGCCAGTAGTATTTGGAGGGGAGAGGACGAAAAACTGTTTTTT | CASSIWRGEDEKLFF
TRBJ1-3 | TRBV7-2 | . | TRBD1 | TGTGCCAGCAGCTCCTTTACAGGGGGCTCTGGAAACACCATATATTTT | CASSSFTGGSGNTIYF
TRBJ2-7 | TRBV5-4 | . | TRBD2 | TGTGCCAGCAGCTCCGGGACTAGCGGGGGGCACTACGAGCAGTACTTC | CASSSGTSGGHYEQYF
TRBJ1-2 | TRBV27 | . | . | TGTGCCAGCAGTTTAGCCCCTCCCGGACAGAGCAACTATGGCTACACCTTC | CASSLAPPGQSNYGYTF
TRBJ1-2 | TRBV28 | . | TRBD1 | TGTGCCAGCAGTTCCTTGGGGACAGGGGTTGGCTACACCTTC | CASSSLGTGVGYTF
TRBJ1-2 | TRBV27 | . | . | TGTGCCAGCAGTCGACGGGAGGGGAAAGGCTACACCTTC | CASSRREGKGYTF
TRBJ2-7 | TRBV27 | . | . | TGTGCCAGCAGTTTATCATCACAGAACTACGAGCAGTACTTC | CASSLSSQNYEQYF
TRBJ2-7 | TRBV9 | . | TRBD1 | TGTGCCAGCAGCCTTGGACAGGATTCCTACGAGCAGTACTTC | CASSLGQDSYEQYF
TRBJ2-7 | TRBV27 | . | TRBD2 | TGTGCCAGCAGTGGGGTGGCGGGAGACTACGAGCAGTACTTC | CASSGVAGDYEQYF
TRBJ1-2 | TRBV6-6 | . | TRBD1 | TGTGCCAGCAGTTACGGAGGGGGCGCCTATGGCTACACCTTC | CASSYGGGAYGYTF
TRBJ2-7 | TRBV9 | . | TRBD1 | TGTGCCAGCAGCGTAGCCCCGACAGGGACCTACGAGCAGTACTTC | CASSVAPTGTYEQYF
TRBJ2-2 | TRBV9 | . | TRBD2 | TGTGCCAGCAGCCCGAGGACTAGTATCGTCGTCGGGGAGCTGTTTTTT | CASSPRTSIVVGELFF
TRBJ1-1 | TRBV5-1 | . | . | TGCGCCAGCAGCTTGGCAGGGGAGGGTGAAGCTTTCTTT | CASSLAGEGEAFF
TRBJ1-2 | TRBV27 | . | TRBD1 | TGTGCCAGCAGTCCGCGGGACAGGCCTAACTATGGCTACACCTTC | CASSPRDRPNYGYTF
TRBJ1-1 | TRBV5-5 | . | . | TGTGCCAGCAGCTTGGTCGTGACGGGGGGTACTGAAGCTTTCTTT | CASSLVVTGGTEAFF
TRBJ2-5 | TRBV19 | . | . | TGTGCCAGTAGTATAGGACTAACCGAGACCCAGTACTTC | CASSIGLTETQYF
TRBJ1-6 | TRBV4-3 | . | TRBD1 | TGCGCCAGCAGCCAGACAGGGGATTCACCCCTCCACTTT | CASSQTGDSPLHF
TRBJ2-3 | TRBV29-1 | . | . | TGCAGCGTTGAACTTGGGGACACCTCTTTTGATACGCAGTATTTT | CSVELGDTSFDTQYF
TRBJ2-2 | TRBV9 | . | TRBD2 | TGTGCCAGCAGTACCGGGGGAGGGGAGGCCGGGGAGCTGTTTTTT | CASSTGGGEAGELFF
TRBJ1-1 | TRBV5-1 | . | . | TGCGCCAGCAGCCCTAGGGGAAACACTGAAGCTTTCTTT | CASSPRGNTEAFF
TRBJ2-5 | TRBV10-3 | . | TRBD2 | TGTGCCATCAGTTGGGTAGCGGGGGGGCCGGAGACCCAGTACTTC | CAISWVAGGPETQYF
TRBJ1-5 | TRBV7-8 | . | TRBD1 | TGTGCCAGCAGCTTATTAGACAGGGCCCAGAATCAGCCCCAGCATTTT | CASSLLDRAQNQPQHF
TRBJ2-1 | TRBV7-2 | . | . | TGTGCCAGCAGCTTAGAAGGGACAATCTACAATGAGCAGTTCTTC | CASSLEGTIYNEQFF
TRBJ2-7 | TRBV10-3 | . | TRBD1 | TGTGCCATCAGTTCGTCCGGACAGGGCGTAAACGAGCAGTACTTC | CAISSSGQGVNEQYF
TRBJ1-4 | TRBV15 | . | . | TGTGCCACCCGGGGGAATGAAAAACTGTTTTTT | CATRGNEKLFF
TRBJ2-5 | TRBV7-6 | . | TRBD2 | TGTGCCAGCAGCTTTGGAGCGGGGCTATTGGAGACCCAGTACTTC | CASSFGAGLLETQYF
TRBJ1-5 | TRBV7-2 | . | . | TGTGCCAGCAGCTTTTTCCATAGCAATCAGCCCCAGCATTTT | CASSFFHSNQPQHF
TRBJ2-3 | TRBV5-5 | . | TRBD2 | TGTGCCAGCAGCCCCACCACACAGACTAGCCTATTTAGGAGTACGCAGTATTTT | CASSPTTQTSLFRSTQYF
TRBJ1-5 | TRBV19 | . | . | TGTGCCAGTACATCGGTAGTGCCCTGGTCCAATCAGCCCCAGCATTTT | CASTSVVPWSNQPQHF
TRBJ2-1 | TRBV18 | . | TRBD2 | TGTGCCAGCTCACCAAAGACTAGCGGGAGCTCCTACAATGAGCAGTTCTTC | CASSPKTSGSSYNEQFF
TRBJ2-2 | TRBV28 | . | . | TGTGCCAGCAGTTTTCGGGGGACCGGGGAGCTGTTTTTT | CASSFRGTGELFF
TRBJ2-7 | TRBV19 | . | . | TGTGCCAGTAGTATAGGGGGGGATCGCTACGAGCAGTACTTC | CASSIGGDRYEQYF
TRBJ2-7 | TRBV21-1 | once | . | TGTGCCAGCAGCAAATTTCAGGTCACCTACGAGCAGTACTTC | CASSKFQVTYEQYF
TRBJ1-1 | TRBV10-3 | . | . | TGTGCCATCAGGGTGGGGCCGGACACTGAAGCTTTCTTT | CAIRVGPDTEAFF
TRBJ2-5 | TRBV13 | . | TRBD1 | TGTGCCAGCAGCTTAGGTAGGGGGCGCTGGGAGACCCAGTACTTC | CASSLGRGRWETQYF
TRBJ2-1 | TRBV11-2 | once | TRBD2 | TGTGCCAGCAGCCGAAGCGGGGTTGGGATGAATGAGCAGTTCTTC | CASSRSGVGMNEQFF